Listed here are 9 T cell receptor beta chains from one sample, sequenced in a study of cytomegalovirus exposure and HLA in healthy donors. In the PCR, 60 Vbeta and 13 Jbeta primers were used. The method was immunoSEQ multiplex PCR; TCRdb's version includes in-frame clones alone and lacks a portion of them. This repertoire includes 150,000 to 200,000 clones. Sequencing was performed on PBMCs. The receptors come from a boy aged 5-17 years in good health and CMV-seronegative.

This rearrangement joins TRBV6-6 to TRBJ1-5; 9 bases align to TRBD1. The V and J ends lost 5 bases and 5 bases, in that order; junction bases with no gene match: 7. Germline CDR1 and CDR2: MNHNY and SVGAGI (reference sequence). This CDR3 contains 15 residues. The CDR3 protein is CASSPTGQGYQPQHF. CDR3 bases: TGTGCCAGCAGTCCAACGGGACAGGGATATCAGCCCCAGCATTTT.

This sequence joins TRBV28 and TRBJ1-5, with TRBD1 matching 9 bases. CDR3 length: 16 amino acids. Germline loops: CDR1 MDHEN, CDR2 SYDVKM. The trim removed 2 bases at V and 5 bases at J, leaving 7 bases unmatched. The CDR3 region is CASSLRDWTGDQPQHF. CDR3 nucleotide sequence: TGTGCCAGCAGTTTACGCGATTGGACAGGGGATCAGCCCCAGCATTTT.

As regards this clone: The identical CDR3 is also encoded by other nucleotide sequences in the sample. This rearrangement joins TRBV6-5 to TRBJ1-2; 8 bases are shared with TRBD1. The CDR3 has 13 amino acids. Unmatched junction bases numbered 3, after V lost 2 bases and J lost 7 bases. CDR1 and CDR2 (germline): MNHEY, SVGAGI. CDR3 nucleotides: TGTGCCAGCAGTTACGACAGGGGCTCTGGCTACACCTTC. Amino acid sequence: CASSYDRGSGYTF.

This chain joins TRBV5-6 and TRBJ2-4; D might be TRBD2 (6 bases). The germline gives CDR1 SGHDT, CDR2 YYEEEE. The CDR3 sequence is 17 residues long. Deletions cut 0 bases from V and 1 base from J, with 14 bases between. CDR3 loop: CASSLAWDSRAKNIQYF. CDR3 sequence (DNA): TGTGCCAGCAGCTTGGCCTGGGACTCTCGGGCCAAAAACATTCAGTACTTC.

The gene calls are TRBV18 and TRBJ2-1; D perhaps matches TRBD1 (5 bases). Germline CDR1 is KGHSH and CDR2 is LQKENI. The CDR3 runs to 15 residues. Between the trimmed V and J ends, which lost 0 bases and 7 bases, there was a span of 13 bases. CDR3 DNA sequence: TGTGCCAGCTCACCACCGGGGCAGGGTCGGAATGAGCAGTTCTTC. Its protein product is CASSPPGQGRNEQFF.

This chain uses TRBV5-1 with TRBJ2-6; the match to TRBD1 covers 7 bases. Germline V gene sequence: CDR1 SGHRS, CDR2 YFSETQ. The V and J ends lost 6 bases and 2 bases, in that order; junction bases with no gene match: 8. This CDR3 contains 16 residues. CDR3: CASTQGVVPGANVLTF. The CDR3 DNA is TGCGCCAGCACCCAGGGGGTGGTTCCTGGGGCCAACGTCCTGACTTTC.

The chain couples TRBV5-4 to TRBJ1-2; 9 bases are shared with TRBD1. Germline CDR1 is SGHNT and CDR2 is YYREEE (reference sequence). The CDR3 has 13 amino acids. V was pared by 7 bases and J by 8 bases, with 9 bases of the junction left unmatched. The DNA for the CDR3 is TGTGCCAGCGCCGGGACAGGGTTATACGGCTACACCTTC. Encoded protein: CASAGTGLYGYTF.

This chain uses TRBV27 with TRBJ1-6, with D possibly matching TRBD1 (5 bases). Germline V gene data show CDR1 as MNHEY and CDR2 as SMNVEV (reference sequence). The CDR3 spans 12 residues. The germline V and J ends were trimmed by 5 bases and 10 bases, with 9 bases remaining between them. CDR3 sequence (DNA): TGTGCCAGCAGTACCAGACAGTCACCCCTCCACTTT. The encoded protein is CASSTRQSPLHF.

The J gene is TRBJ2-3, the V gene TRBV11-3, with a possible D match to TRBD1 (6 bases). V lost 5 bases, J lost 2 bases, and 11 bases lay in between. The CDR3 loop spans 14 amino acids. Germline assignment: CDR1 SGHNT and CDR2 YENEEA. In DNA form, the CDR3 reads TGTGCCAGCAGCCGAAGGGGGAACACAGATACGCAGTATTTT. Its translation is CASSRRGNTDTQYF.